These T cell receptor beta chains were read from a single sample in a study of blood T cell repertoires in COVID-19. The protocol was immunoSEQ multiplex PCR, while the TCRdb copy is restricted to in-frame clones and leaves out a portion. Of around 250,000 clones listed, around 90% are singletons. The sample comprised peripheral blood. All receptors derive from a woman aged 40 to 50 who had recovered from COVID-19. Each CDR3 is given with its conserved first and last residue. The order of the fields is V gene, J gene, CDR3 protein.

TRBV18	TRBJ2-5	CASSPGLTFQETQYF
TRBV7-8	TRBJ2-5	CASRRTSVKETQYF
TRBV28	TRBJ2-7	CASKSGYEQYF
TRBV30	TRBJ1-2	CAWSVAANYGYTF
TRBV6-5	TRBJ2-6	CASSIPSGANVLTF
TRBV19	TRBJ2-1	CASSIEPDREFRNEQFF
TRBV3-1/TRBV3-2	TRBJ2-5	CASSQGPTRGRGETQYF
TRBV4-1	TRBJ2-2	CASSQDPAADPYTGELFF
TRBV27	TRBJ2-3	CASSRTGTSTDTQYF
TRBV19	TRBJ2-1	CASSIPLPSGQYNEQFF
TRBV27	TRBJ2-1	CASSLTLPSSYNEQFF
TRBV29-1	TRBJ1-3	CSVGQGGNTIYF
TRBV28	TRBJ1-5	CASNFRSGNQPQHF
TRBV30	TRBJ2-1	CAWSGGDGYNEQFF
TRBV11-3	TRBJ2-1	CASSMGLAGGYEQFF
TRBV28	TRBJ2-2	CASSLLGAGTGELFF
TRBV6-6	TRBJ2-5	CASSYGGFGQETQYF
TRBV27	TRBJ2-1	CASSTSLAGPYNEQFF
TRBV29-1	TRBJ1-2	CRAGGGEGYTF
TRBV20-1	TRBJ2-2	CSASDSGTSGTGELFF
TRBV5-1	TRBJ2-7	CASSFGTGSYEQYF
TRBV28	TRBJ2-1	CASNPGTHYNEQFF
TRBV11-2	TRBJ2-7	CASSLDSSGSGEQYF
TRBV7-9	TRBJ2-5	CASSLDAGPQETQYF
TRBV7-9	TRBJ2-7	CASSSDQVQGDTYEQYF
TRBV7-9	TRBJ2-7	CASSGEGQTIYEQYF
TRBV4-1	TRBJ2-1	CASSDRGGRAYNEQFF
TRBV7-9	TRBJ1-3	CASSATGGSAGNTIYF
TRBV18	TRBJ2-5	CASSPGTVQETQYF
TRBV30	TRBJ2-5	CALATGGAQETQYF
TRBV2	TRBJ2-3	CASRTGEGTDTQYF
TRBV19	TRBJ2-1	CASSIDLGADWFF
TRBV3-1/TRBV3-2	TRBJ2-1	CASSQDDRRLAGVAEQFF
TRBV14	TRBJ2-7	CASSQDWADRYRSYEQYF
TRBV10-2	TRBJ1-4	CASRATGQANEKLFF
TRBV11-2	TRBJ2-6	CASSQGQPLEANVLTF
TRBV24-1	TRBJ2-3	CATSAGRGATDTQYF
TRBV28	TRBJ2-4	CASGGGRLAKNIQYF
TRBV6-6	TRBJ1-5	CASSYGGGNQPQHF
TRBV11-2	TRBJ2-7	CASSSLAGPRYEQYF
TRBV4-1	TRBJ2-1	CASSHRLLAGGYNEQFF
TRBV5-1	TRBJ2-7	CASSLAGGPLHEQYF